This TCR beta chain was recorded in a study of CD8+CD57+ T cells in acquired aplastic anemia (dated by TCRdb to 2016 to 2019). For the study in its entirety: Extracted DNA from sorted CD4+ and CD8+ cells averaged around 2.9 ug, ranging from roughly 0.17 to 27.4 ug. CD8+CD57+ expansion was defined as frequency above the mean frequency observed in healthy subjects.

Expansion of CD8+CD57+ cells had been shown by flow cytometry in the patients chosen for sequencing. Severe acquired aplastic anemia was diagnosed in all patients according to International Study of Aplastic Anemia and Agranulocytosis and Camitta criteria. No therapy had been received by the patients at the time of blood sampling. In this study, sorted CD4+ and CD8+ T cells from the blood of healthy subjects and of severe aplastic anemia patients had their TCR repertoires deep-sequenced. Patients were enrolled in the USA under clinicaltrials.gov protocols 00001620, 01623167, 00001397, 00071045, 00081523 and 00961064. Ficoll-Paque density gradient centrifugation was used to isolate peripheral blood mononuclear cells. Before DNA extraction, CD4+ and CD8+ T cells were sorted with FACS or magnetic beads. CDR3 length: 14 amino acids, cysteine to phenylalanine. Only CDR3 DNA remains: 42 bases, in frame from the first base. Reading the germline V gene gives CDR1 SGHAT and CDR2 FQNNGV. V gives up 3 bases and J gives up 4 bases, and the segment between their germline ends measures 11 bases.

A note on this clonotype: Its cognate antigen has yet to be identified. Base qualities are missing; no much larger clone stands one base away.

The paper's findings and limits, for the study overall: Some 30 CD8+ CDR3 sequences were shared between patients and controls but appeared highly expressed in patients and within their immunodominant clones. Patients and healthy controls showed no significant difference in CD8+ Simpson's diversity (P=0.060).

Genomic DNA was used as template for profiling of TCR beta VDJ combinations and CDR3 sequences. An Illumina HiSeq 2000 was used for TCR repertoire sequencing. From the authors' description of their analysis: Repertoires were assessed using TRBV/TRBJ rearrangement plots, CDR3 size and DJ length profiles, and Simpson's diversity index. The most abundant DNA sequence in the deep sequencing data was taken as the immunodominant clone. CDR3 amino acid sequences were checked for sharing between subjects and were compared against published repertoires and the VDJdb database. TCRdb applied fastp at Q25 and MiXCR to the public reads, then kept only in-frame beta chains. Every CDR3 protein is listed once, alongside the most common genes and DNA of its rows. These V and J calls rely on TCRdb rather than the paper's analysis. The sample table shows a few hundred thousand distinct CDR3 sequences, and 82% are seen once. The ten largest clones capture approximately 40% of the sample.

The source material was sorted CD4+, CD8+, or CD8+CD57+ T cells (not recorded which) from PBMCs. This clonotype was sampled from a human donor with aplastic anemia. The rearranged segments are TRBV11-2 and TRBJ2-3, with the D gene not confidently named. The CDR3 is CASSFWGAADTQYF. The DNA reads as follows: TGTGCCAGCAGCTTTTGGGGTGCTGCAGATACGCAGTATTTT.